Presented here are 9 T cell receptor beta chains from one specimen sequenced in a study of blood T cell repertoires in COVID-19. Sequencing was performed with immunoSEQ multiplex PCR; in TCRdb, only in-frame clones are kept and a portion is missing. In the table there are 210,000 or so clones, 65% to 90% of which are singletons. Sequenced sample: peripheral blood. Source of these receptors: a man aged 50 to 59 with acute or convalescent COVID-19.

The chain employs TRBV6-5 and TRBJ1-1, with D maybe TRBD1 (5 bases). The V end was cut by 3 bases, the J end by 6 bases, with 11 bases between. Germline V gene sequence: CDR1 MNHEY, CDR2 SVGAGI. CDR3 size: 13 residues. CDR3 DNA sequence: TGTGCCAGCAGTTATCAGGGTTTCGCTGAAGCTTTCTTT. Translation: CASSYQGFAEAFF.

The J gene is TRBJ1-6, the V gene TRBV6-5; 7 nucleotides align to TRBD1. Germline CDR1 MNHEY, CDR2 SVGAGI. The CDR3 is made up of 14 amino acids. V shed 6 bases and J 9 bases; nucleotides not matched to a gene: 8. Here the CDR3 DNA reads TGTGCCAGCAGCAAGGGGGGACAGCGTTCACCCCTCCACTTT. Amino acid sequence: CASSKGGQRSPLHF.

A single count supports this clone. V gene TRBV5-1 combines with J gene TRBJ2-7; D unresolved. V gave up 3 bases and J gave up 4 bases, with 8 bases separating them. Germline loops: CDR1 SGHRS, CDR2 YFSETQ. The CDR3 runs 12 residues. The CDR3 DNA reads TGCGCCAGCAGCTCGCTAGGTTACGAGCAGTACTTC. Encoded protein: CASSSLGYEQYF.

This sequence joins TRBV6-5 and TRBJ1-6; possibly TRBD1 for D (6 bases). From germline, CDR1 is MNHEY and CDR2 SVGAGI. V lost 0 bases, J lost 7 bases, and 10 bases lay in between. The CDR3 runs to 15 residues. The DNA for the CDR3 is TGTGCCAGCAGTTACTCGAACAGGGAGAATTCACCCCTCCACTTT. This encodes CASSYSNRENSPLHF.

CDR3 protein: CAWRRHEGNQPQHF. The CDR3 nucleotides are TGTGCCTGGAGGCGCCATGAGGGCAATCAGCCCCAGCATTTT. The J gene is TRBJ1-5, the V gene TRBV30; unclear D gene. The CDR3 is 14 residues long. V was cut by 3 bases and J by 2 bases, with 11 bases left in between. Germline CDR1 reads GTSNPN; CDR2 reads SVGIG (reference sequence).

The chain joins TRBV4-1 to TRBJ2-7; no reliable D call. V lost 0 bases and J lost 5, with 14 bases in between. The V gene's germline CDR1 is MGHRA and CDR2 YSYEKL. This CDR3 spans 15 amino acids. The CDR3 DNA reads as TGCGCCAGCAGCCAAGATGACCCGGGTCCGGACGAGCAGTACTTC. Translation gives CASSQDDPGPDEQYF.

The J gene is TRBJ1-2, the V gene TRBV7-2; a possible D gene is TRBD1 (6 bases). CDR1 and CDR2 from the germline V gene are SGHTA and FQGNSA. CDR3 length: 14 amino acids. V shed 4 bases and J shed 6 bases, with 15 bases lying between them. CDR3 bases: TGTGCCAGCAGCTCTACCCCACAGGGCGATGGCTACACCTTC. Its translation is CASSSTPQGDGYTF.

The rearrangement joins TRBV5-4 to TRBJ2-3, with 12 bases aligning to TRBD2. Germline loops: CDR1 SGHNT, CDR2 YYREEE (reference sequence). Losses at the gene ends were 0 bases for V and 2 bases for J; bases not matched to a gene: 7. CDR3 size: 18 residues. CDR3 sequence (DNA): TGTGCCAGCAGCTTGGTGGCTAGCGGGGGGGGCTTCACAGATACGCAGTATTTT. The encoded protein is CASSLVASGGGFTDTQYF.

This chain connects TRBV7-3 to TRBJ1-6; D ambiguous. Germline CDR1 and CDR2: SGHTA and FQGTGA. Trimming removed 5 bases at V and 8 bases at J, with 16 bases between. CDR3 length equals 15 residues. The CDR3 protein is CASSTGSPGHSPLHF. As DNA, the CDR3 is TGTGCCAGCAGCACCGGGAGTCCTGGCCATTCACCCCTCCACTTT.